Presented here are 30 T cell receptor beta chains from one specimen sequenced in a study of monozygotic twins with inflammatory bowel disease. TCRdb re-analyzed the 5' RACE reads; it lists each CDR3 protein once, without DNA. Recorded for this sample: 300,000 to 450,000 distinct CDR3 sequences. Sample: blood. The source of these receptors is a human donor with ulcerative colitis or Crohn's disease, or a healthy co-twin of an affected twin (not recorded which).

The chain couples TRBV7-2 to TRBJ2-4. The CDR3 runs 16 residues. CDR1 and CDR2 (germline): SGHTA, FQGNSA. This chain's CDR3 is CASSFLAGVAKNIQYF. The variable domain in full, with the rest retrieved from reference TRBV7-2 and TRBJ2-4, is GAGVSQSPSNKVTEKGKDVELRCDPISGHTALYWYRQSLGQGLEFLIYFQGNSAPDKSGLPSDRFSAERTGGSVSTLTIQRTQQEDSAVYLCASSFLAGVAKNIQYFGAGTRLSVL.

The chain carries TRBV9 and TRBJ1-3; TCRdb calls TRBD1, which cannot be checked without DNA. The CDR3 is made up of 15 amino acids. CDR1 is SGDLS, CDR2 YYNGEE, per germline. The CDR3 protein is CASSPIPGYGDTIYF. The full variable domain, its missing parts supplied by reference TRBV9 and TRBJ1-3, is DSGVTQTPKHLITATGQRVTLRCSPRSGDLSVYWYQQSLDQGLQFLIQYYNGEERAKGNILERFSAQQFPDLHSELNLSSLELGDSALYFCASSPIPGYGDTIYFGEGSWLTVV.

The rearrangement uses TRBV6-2 or TRBV6-3 and TRBJ1-2; the D call of TRBD1 rests on TCRdb alone, since no DNA is present to check it. The CDR3 is 14 amino acids. Germline-derived CDR1 and CDR2 are MNHEY and SVGEGT. The CDR3 reads CASSYSTGLYGYTF.

The chain combines TRBV18 with TRBJ1-5; as DNA is missing, the TRBD1 call by TCRdb cannot be tested. This CDR3 is built from 15 residues. Germline CDR1 and CDR2: KGHSH and LQKENI. CDR3 loop: CASSPQTGGFQPQHF.

The chain carries TRBV28 and TRBJ1-2. The V gene's germline CDR1 is MDHEN and CDR2 SYDVKM. The CDR3 covers 12 residues. This CDR3 reads CASSSVSYGYTF.

The genes are TRBV12-3 or TRBV12-4 and TRBJ1-1. The CDR3 is 14 residues long. The CDR3 reads CASTADGLNTEAFF.

V is TRBV5-1 and J is TRBJ2-1. Germline values: CDR1 SGHRS, CDR2 YFSETQ. The CDR3 contains 14 residues. Here the CDR3 reads CASSWGGTYNEQFF.

This rearrangement joins TRBV7-2 to TRBJ2-7; TCRdb's assignment of TRBD1 cannot be checked, as there is no DNA. Per the germline V gene, CDR1 is SGHTA and CDR2 is FQGNSA. The CDR3 is made up of 13 amino acids. CDR3 amino acids: CASSFDRDYEQYF.

This CDR3 is CASSGGKSTDTQYF. The V and J genes are TRBV9 and TRBJ2-3; TCRdb outputs TRBD1, but without DNA this stays unchecked. CDR1 SGDLS and CDR2 YYNGEE come from the germline V gene. The CDR3 length is 14 residues.

V gene TRBV6-2 or TRBV6-3 combines with J gene TRBJ1-5; the TCRdb D gene call, TRBD1, has no DNA to confirm it. Germline V gene data show CDR1 as MNHEY and CDR2 as SVGEGT. The CDR3 sequence is 14 residues long. This chain's CDR3 is CASSRDRGAQPQHF.

The chain carries TRBV24-1 and TRBJ2-1; TCRdb gives TRBD1 as the D gene, but with no DNA this cannot be confirmed. CDR3 size: 13 residues. Germline CDR1 KGHDR, CDR2 SFDVKD. This CDR3 is CATGQGAADEQFF.

The V call is TRBV24-1, the J call TRBJ2-3. Germline CDR1 and CDR2: KGHDR and SFDVKD. This CDR3 comprises 15 residues. The CDR3 spells CATSDPTDLGDTQYF.

The V call is TRBV4-1, the J call TRBJ1-2; no DNA is available, so the TRBD1 call from TCRdb remains unchecked. Germline V gives CDR1 MGHRA, CDR2 YSYEKL. The CDR3 has 15 amino acids. The CDR3 sequence is CASSQDPGRNYGYTF.

This chain connects TRBV12-3 or TRBV12-4 to TRBJ1-1. The CDR3 covers 15 residues. The CDR3 is CASSQYQPMNTEAFF.

The CDR3 reads CASSSLDRARYEQYF. The V and J genes are TRBV28 and TRBJ2-7. The CDR3 consists of 15 residues. The germline CDR1 and CDR2 sequences are MDHEN and SYDVKM.

This chain joins TRBV5-5 and TRBJ2-4. Germline V gene lookup returns CDR1 SGHKS and CDR2 YYEKEE (reference sequence). This CDR3 is 17 amino acids long. The CDR3: CASSPNDGQVAKNIQYF.

The chain uses TRBV28 and TRBJ1-4. The CDR3 spans 11 residues. Germline CDR1 is MDHEN and CDR2 is SYDVKM. The CDR3 region is CASSPNEKLFF.

V is TRBV5-1 and J is TRBJ2-1; there is no DNA to check the TCRdb D call of TRBD1. The CDR3 runs to 15 residues. CDR1 SGHRS and CDR2 YFSETQ come from the germline V gene. The CDR3 loop is CASSLEGGRGNEQFF.

V is TRBV12-3 or TRBV12-4 and J is TRBJ2-3; TCRdb reports TRBD1, a call that lacks DNA to check it against. The CDR3 contains 13 residues. CDR3: CASNQGGTDTQYF.

This chain's CDR3 is CASSLTGASGANTGELFF. The chain employs TRBV7-3 and TRBJ2-2; as DNA is missing, the TRBD2 call by TCRdb cannot be tested. The CDR3 totals 18 residues. Germline V lookup: CDR1 SGHTA, CDR2 FQGTGA.

This chain connects TRBV7-9 to TRBJ2-2; TCRdb's assignment of TRBD2 cannot be checked, as there is no DNA. The CDR3 consists of 16 residues. Looked up from germline, CDR1 is SEHNR and CDR2 is FQNEAQ (reference sequence). CDR3 residues: CASSLAGLEVTGELFF.

V and J are TRBV20-1 and TRBJ2-1; as DNA is missing, the TRBD2 call by TCRdb cannot be tested. CDR3 length: 12 residues. CDR1 and CDR2 (germline): DFQATT, SNEGSKA (reference sequence). The CDR3 region is CSAAGGRNEQFF.

The chain combines TRBV12-3 or TRBV12-4 with TRBJ1-1. This CDR3 region has 12 residues. The CDR3 here is CASSLQVAEAFF.

The chain employs TRBV20-1 and TRBJ1-5; TCRdb designates TRBD1, a call that cannot be tested without DNA. CDR3 length: 12 amino acids. The germline CDR1 and CDR2 sequences are DFQATT and SNEGSKA (reference sequence). This CDR3 reads CSADRGEQPQHF.

The chain links TRBV29-1 to TRBJ2-7; the TCRdb call, TRBD1, lacks DNA for checking. Germline V gene lookup returns CDR1 SQVTM and CDR2 ANQGSEA. CDR3 length: 13 residues. The CDR3 sequence is CSVQGQRQYEQYF.

The gene calls are TRBV12-3 or TRBV12-4 and TRBJ2-2. The CDR3 is 15 residues long. CDR3 loop: CASSFSGRNTGELFF.

This sequence joins TRBV11-2 and TRBJ1-1; the D call from TCRdb, TRBD1, cannot be confirmed without DNA. The CDR3 has 16 amino acids. Germline values: CDR1 SGHAT, CDR2 FQNNGV. The CDR3 region is CASSRNRQGLNTEAFF.

V gene TRBV15 combines with J gene TRBJ2-3. CDR1 LNHNV and CDR2 YYDKDF come from the germline V gene (reference sequence). CDR3 length: 15 residues. The CDR3 loop reads CATSESGRGTDTQYF.

The V call is TRBV4-1, the J call TRBJ1-5. The CDR3 covers 16 residues. Germline assignment: CDR1 MGHRA and CDR2 YSYEKL. The CDR3 sequence: CASSQDPGVLWEPQHF.

The V gene is TRBV4-3, the J gene TRBJ2-2; the D call from TCRdb, TRBD2, cannot be confirmed without DNA. Germline lookup yields CDR1 LGHNA and CDR2 YSLEER. CDR3 size: 17 residues. The CDR3: CASSQDEGYGTSGELFF.